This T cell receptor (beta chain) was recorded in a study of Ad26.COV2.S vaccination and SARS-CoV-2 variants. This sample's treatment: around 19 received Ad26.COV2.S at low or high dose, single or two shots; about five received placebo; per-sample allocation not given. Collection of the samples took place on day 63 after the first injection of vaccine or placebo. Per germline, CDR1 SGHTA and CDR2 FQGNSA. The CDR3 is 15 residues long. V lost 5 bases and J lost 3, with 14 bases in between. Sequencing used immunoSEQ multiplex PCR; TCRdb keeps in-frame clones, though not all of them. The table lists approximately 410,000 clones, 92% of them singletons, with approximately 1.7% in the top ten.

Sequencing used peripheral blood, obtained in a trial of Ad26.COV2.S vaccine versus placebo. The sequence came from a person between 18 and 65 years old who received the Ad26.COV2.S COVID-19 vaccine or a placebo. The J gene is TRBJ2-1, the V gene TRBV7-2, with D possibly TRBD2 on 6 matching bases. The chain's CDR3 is CASSPEFGGYNEQFF. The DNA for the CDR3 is TGTGCCAGCAGCCCCGAGTTCGGGGGCTACAATGAGCAGTTCTTC.